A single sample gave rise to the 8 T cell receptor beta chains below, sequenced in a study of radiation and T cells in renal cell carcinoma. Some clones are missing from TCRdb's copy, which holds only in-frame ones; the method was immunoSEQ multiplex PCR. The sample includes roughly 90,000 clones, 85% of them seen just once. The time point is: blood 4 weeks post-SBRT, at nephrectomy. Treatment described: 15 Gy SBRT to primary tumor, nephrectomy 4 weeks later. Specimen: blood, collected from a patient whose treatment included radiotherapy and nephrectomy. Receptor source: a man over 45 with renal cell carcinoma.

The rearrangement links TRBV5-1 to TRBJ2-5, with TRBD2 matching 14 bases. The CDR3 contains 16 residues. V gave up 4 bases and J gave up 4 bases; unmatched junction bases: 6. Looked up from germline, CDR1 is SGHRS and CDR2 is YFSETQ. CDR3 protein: CASSPTGLAGGETQYF. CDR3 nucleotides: TGCGCCAGCAGCCCTACAGGACTAGCGGGAGGAGAGACCCAGTACTTC.

The DNA for the CDR3 is TGTGCCAGCAGCTTGGGGGGGACAGGGAAAGCTTTCTTT. Protein product: CASSLGGTGKAFF. The V and J genes are TRBV5-4 and TRBJ1-1; 9 bases align to TRBD1. The germline V gene encodes CDR1 SGHNT and CDR2 YYREEE (reference sequence). The CDR3 sequence is 13 residues long. With 0 bases clipped from V and 9 bases from J, the junction kept 3 bases outside the gene matches. Complete variable domain (other parts from reference TRBV5-4 and TRBJ1-1): ETGVTQSPTHLIKTRGQQVTLRCSSQSGHNTVSWYQQALGQGPQFIFQYYREEENGRGNFPPRFSGLQFPNYSSELNVNALELDDSALYLCASSLGGTGKAFFGQGTRLTVV.

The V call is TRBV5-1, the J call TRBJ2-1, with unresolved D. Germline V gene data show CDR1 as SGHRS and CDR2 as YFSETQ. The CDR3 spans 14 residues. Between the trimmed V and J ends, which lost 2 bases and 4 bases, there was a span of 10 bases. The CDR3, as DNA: TGCGCCAGCAGCTTAAGGGTTGGATACAATGAGCAGTTCTTC. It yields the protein CASSLRVGYNEQFF.

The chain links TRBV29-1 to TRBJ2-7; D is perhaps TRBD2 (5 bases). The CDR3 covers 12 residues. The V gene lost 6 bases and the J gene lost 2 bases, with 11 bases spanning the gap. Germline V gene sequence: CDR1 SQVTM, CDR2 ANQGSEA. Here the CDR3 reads CSVGGGAYEQYF. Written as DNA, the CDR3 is TGCAGCGTCGGCGGAGGAGCCTACGAGCAGTACTTC.

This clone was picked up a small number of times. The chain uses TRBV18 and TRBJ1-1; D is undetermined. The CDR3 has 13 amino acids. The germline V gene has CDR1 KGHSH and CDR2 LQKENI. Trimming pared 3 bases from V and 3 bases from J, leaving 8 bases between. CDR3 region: CASSPDGYTEAFF. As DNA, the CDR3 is TGTGCCAGCTCACCGGATGGTTACACTGAAGCTTTCTTT.

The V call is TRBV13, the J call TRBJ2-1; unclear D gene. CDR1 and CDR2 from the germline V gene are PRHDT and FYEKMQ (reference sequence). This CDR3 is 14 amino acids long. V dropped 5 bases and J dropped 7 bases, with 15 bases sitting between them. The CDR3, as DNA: TGTGCCAGCAGCCGCTGGGATGCCGAAAATGAGCAGTTCTTC. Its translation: CASSRWDAENEQFF. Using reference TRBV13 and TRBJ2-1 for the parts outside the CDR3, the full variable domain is AAGVIQSPRHLIKEKRETATLKCYPIPRHDTVYWYQQGPGQDPQFLISFYEKMQSDKGSIPDRFSAQQFSDYHSELNMSSLELGDSALYFCASSRWDAENEQFFGPGTRLTVL.

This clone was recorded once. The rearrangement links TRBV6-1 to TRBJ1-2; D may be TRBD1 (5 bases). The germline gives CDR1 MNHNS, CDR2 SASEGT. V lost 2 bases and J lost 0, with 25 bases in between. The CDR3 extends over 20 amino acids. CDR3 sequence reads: CASSENHFRESAFANYGYTF. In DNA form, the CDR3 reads TGTGCCAGCAGTGAAAACCATTTCAGGGAGTCAGCATTCGCTAACTATGGCTACACCTTC.

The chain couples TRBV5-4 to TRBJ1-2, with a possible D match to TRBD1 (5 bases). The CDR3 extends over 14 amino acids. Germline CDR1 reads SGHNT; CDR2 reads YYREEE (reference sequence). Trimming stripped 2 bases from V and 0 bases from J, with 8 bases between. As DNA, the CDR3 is TGTGCCAGCAGCTTCAACAGGCCTAACTATGGCTACACCTTC. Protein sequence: CASSFNRPNYGYTF. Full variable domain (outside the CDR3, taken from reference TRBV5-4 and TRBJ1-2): ETGVTQSPTHLIKTRGQQVTLRCSSQSGHNTVSWYQQALGQGPQFIFQYYREEENGRGNFPPRFSGLQFPNYSSELNVNALELDDSALYLCASSFNRPNYGYTFGSGTRLTVV.